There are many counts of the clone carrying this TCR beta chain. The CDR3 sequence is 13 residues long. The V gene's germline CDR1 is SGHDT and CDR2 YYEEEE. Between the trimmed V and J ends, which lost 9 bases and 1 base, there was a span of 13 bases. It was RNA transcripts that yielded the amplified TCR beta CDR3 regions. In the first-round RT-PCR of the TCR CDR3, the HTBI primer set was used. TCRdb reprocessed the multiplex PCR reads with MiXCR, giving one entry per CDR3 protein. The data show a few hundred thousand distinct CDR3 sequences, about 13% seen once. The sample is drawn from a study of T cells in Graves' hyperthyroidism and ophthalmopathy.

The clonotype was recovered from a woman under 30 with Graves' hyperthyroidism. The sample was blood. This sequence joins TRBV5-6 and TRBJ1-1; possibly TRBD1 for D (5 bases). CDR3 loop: CATSGRWNTEAFF. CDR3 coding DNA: TGTGCCACCTCGGGACGGTGGAACACTGAAGCTTTCTTT.